The 14 T cell receptor beta chains below all came from one sample that was sequenced in a study of tumor-infiltrating lymphocytes in primary liver carcinoma. cDNA specific to TCR beta was made from about 550 ng of total RNA, with a constant-region primer employed for priming. Amplification in three nested multiplex PCR rounds with slightly modified ARM-PCR gave rise to TCR beta libraries. The first two PCR rounds used TRBV1-TRBV30 primers with a Cbeta primer, roughly 10 cycles each. TCRdb reprocessed the multiplex PCR reads with MiXCR, giving one entry per CDR3 protein. The sample lists under 110,000 distinct CDR3 sequences, around two thirds occurring once. Total RNA and DNA came together from approximately 20-30 mg of bulk tissue without cell sorting. The specimen was liver tumor tissue from sampling region 2. Subset here: tumor region T2, inferior pole. These receptors were obtained from a woman in her sixties with primary liver carcinoma and hepatitis B virus infection.

Worth noting for this clonotype: A clone one base away is much larger, so this may be a read error. V gene TRBV28 combines with J gene TRBJ1-5; D is ambiguous. The CDR3 loop spans 12 amino acids. Germline-derived CDR1 and CDR2 are MDHEN and SYDVKM. The CDR3 loop reads CAGSLLEEPQHF. The CDR3 nucleotides are TGTGCCGGCAGTTTATTGGAAGAGCCCCAGCATTTT.

Comment on this clonotype: The junction differs from germline at one of its ends, possibly a read error. The chain is built from TRBV6-1 and TRBJ1-2; D may be TRBD1 (5 bases). The CDR3 runs 15 residues. Germline V gene sequence: CDR1 MNHNS, CDR2 SASEGT. The CDR3 DNA reads TGTGTCAGCAGTGAAGCGTGGGGGTTCCACTATGGCTACACCTTC. It yields the protein CVSSEAWGFHYGYTF.

A remark on this clonotype: One end of the junction varies from germline; a read error may be responsible. V and J are TRBV24-1 and TRBJ2-4; 8 bases line up with TRBD1. CDR1 is KGHDR, CDR2 SFDVKD, per germline. The CDR3 is 15 residues long. The DNA of the CDR3 is TGTGCCACCAGTGCAGGGGGCGCCGGCAAAGACATTCAGTACTTC. Protein sequence: CATSAGGAGKDIQYF.

This rearrangement joins TRBV18 to TRBJ1-2; D gene unclear. Trimming pared 4 bases from V and 7 bases from J, leaving 16 bases between. CDR1 KGHSH and CDR2 LQKENI come from the germline V gene. The CDR3 has 14 residues. The CDR3 region is CASSQPNGVGGYTF. The CDR3 coding sequence is TGTGCCAGCTCACAACCGAATGGGGTGGGTGGCTACACCTTC.

This chain uses TRBV14 with TRBJ1-6; maybe TRBD1 (6 bases). V lost 3 bases and J lost 11, with 26 bases in between. The CDR3 sequence is 18 residues long. CDR1 is SGHDN and CDR2 is FVKESK in the germline V gene. CDR3 sequence (DNA): TGTGCCAGCAGCCAGCTGGGACAAGGAAGAGGTAGCAATCCACCCCTCCACTTT. Protein: CASSQLGQGRGSNPPLHF.

This clonotype was detected only once. Its ends do not fully match the called genes, so a read error is possible. The rearrangement joins TRBV11-3 to TRBJ2-3, with 11 nucleotides matching TRBD2. Per the germline V gene, CDR1 is SGHNT and CDR2 is YENEEA. There are 19 residues in the CDR3. CDR3 in amino acids: CASGPGTSGLTLQRDTQNF. Written as DNA, the CDR3 is TGTGCCAGCGGCCCCGGGACTAGCGGATTAACATTACAACGGGATACGCAGAATTTT. Using reference TRBV11-3 and TRBJ2-3 for the parts outside the CDR3, the full variable domain is EAGVVQSPRYKIIEKKQPVAFWCNPISGHNTLYWYLQNLGQGPELLIRYENEEAVDDSQLPKDRFSAERLKGVDSTLKIQPAELGDSAVYLCASGPGTSGLTLQRDTQNFGPGTRLTVL.

For this clonotype: This is likely a read error, given that the CDR3 carries no conserved phenylalanine or tryptophan at its end. This chain's CDR3 is CASRQVTGDEQYL. In DNA, the CDR3 is TGCGCCAGCAGACAAGTAACGGGTGACGAGCAGTACCTC. The V gene is TRBV4-1, the J gene TRBJ2-7, with D unclear. The CDR3 is made up of 13 amino acids. Per germline, CDR1 MGHRA and CDR2 YSYEKL.

The sample holds many counts of this clonotype. The chain couples TRBV29-1 to TRBJ2-7, with D possibly TRBD2 on 5 matching bases. In germline, CDR1 is SQVTM, CDR2 ANQGSEA. The V end was cut by 7 bases, the J end by 0 bases, with 16 bases between. This CDR3 spans 14 amino acids. CDR3 region: CSAKAERNSYEQYF. The CDR3 nucleotides read TGCAGCGCCAAGGCAGAGCGGAACTCCTACGAGCAGTACTTC.

Details on this clonotype: Without the conserved terminal phenylalanine or tryptophan, this CDR3 likely stems from a read error. The rearrangement uses TRBV6-1 and TRBJ2-5; the D gene is possibly TRBD2 (6 bases). There are 15 residues in the CDR3. CDR1 is MNHNS and CDR2 is SASEGT in the germline V gene. The CDR3 sequence: CANSDVGLHQETQYI. The DNA for the CDR3 is TGTGCCAACAGTGATGTCGGACTACATCAAGAGACCCAGTACATC.

Note on this clonotype: A clone one base away is much larger, so this may be a read error. The chain is built from TRBV6-2 or TRBV6-3 and TRBJ2-4, with a tentative D call TRBD2 (5 bases). This CDR3 has 17 amino acids. CDR1 MNHEY and CDR2 SVGEGT come from the germline V gene. V gave up 5 bases and J gave up 0 bases, with 17 bases separating them. The DNA for the CDR3 is TGTGCCAGCAGTCCTAGCTGCTCCCTCCTAGCCAAAAACATTCAGTACTTC. Amino acid sequence: CASSPSCSLLAKNIQYF.

Regarding this clonotype: A junction end diverges from the germline sequence, so it may reflect a read error. The chain links TRBV12-3 or TRBV12-4 to TRBJ1-6; D gene uncertain. The CDR3 contains 14 residues. The CDR3 nucleotides are TGTGCCAACAGTCCCCTGAGAGCGGTTTCACCCCTCCACTTT. This sequence encodes CANSPLRAVSPLHF.

With respect to this clonotype: At one of its ends the junction is not consistent with the germline gene, which may arise from a read error. The chain's CDR3 is CASSLTGTWMGANVLTF. For the CDR3, the DNA is TGTGCCAGCAGTTTAACCGGGACATGGATGGGGGCCAATGTCCTGACTTTC. The chain has TRBV6-5 and TRBJ2-6; D possibly corresponds to TRBD1 (6 bases). Germline CDR1 and CDR2: MNHEY and SVGAGI. The CDR3 sequence is 17 residues long.

In the case of this clonotype: Since the CDR3 does not end with the conserved phenylalanine or tryptophan, this likely comes from a read error. This rearrangement joins TRBV29-1 to TRBJ2-2, with a tentative D call TRBD1 (6 bases). This CDR3 has 12 residues. Germline lookup yields CDR1 SQVTM and CDR2 ANQGSEA. The V and J ends lost 7 bases and 6 bases respectively, with 12 bases between them. CDR3: CSAWTAPGELFL. For the CDR3, the DNA is TGCAGCGCCTGGACAGCCCCCGGGGAGCTGTTTTTA.

This chain links TRBV6-6 with TRBJ1-5; D unresolved. The CDR3 consists of 13 residues. Germline V gene sequence: CDR1 MNHNY, CDR2 SVGAGI (reference sequence). CDR3 coding DNA: TGTACCGGCAGCCAAGACCCCCTTTCGCCCCAGCATTTT. Protein sequence: CTGSQDPLSPQHF.